The 32 T cell receptor beta chains reported below all come from one sample, sequenced in a study of OX40 agonist ivuxolimab in advanced cancers. Libraries were prepared by immunoSEQ multiplex PCR; TCRdb keeps only in-frame clonotypes and omits some of them. In the table there are roughly 62,000 clones, roughly 88% of which are singletons. The input for sequencing was CD4+ or CD8+ T cells sorted from blood, taken in a trial of the OX40 agonist ivuxolimab. All receptors come from an adult with an advanced solid tumor such as melanoma, head and neck, liver or kidney cancer.

The rearrangement uses TRBV19 and TRBJ2-5; D is undetermined. Germline V lookup: CDR1 LNHDA, CDR2 SQIVND (reference sequence). This CDR3 comprises 12 residues. The germline V and J ends were trimmed by 5 bases and 3 bases, with 7 bases remaining between them. Here the CDR3 reads CASSEREETQYF. DNA of the CDR3: TGTGCCAGTAGTGAACGAGAAGAGACCCAGTACTTC.

This chain connects TRBV6-1 to TRBJ1-1; no reliable D call. The germline V gene encodes CDR1 MNHNS and CDR2 SASEGT. The CDR3 has 14 residues. Between the trimmed V and J ends, which lost 0 bases and 5 bases, there was a span of 10 bases. CDR3 sequence reads: CASSEALSWTEAFF. The CDR3 coding sequence is TGTGCCAGCAGTGAAGCGTTATCGTGGACTGAAGCTTTCTTT.

The chain uses TRBV5-1 and TRBJ2-1, with D perhaps matching TRBD2 (5 bases). The V gene lost 4 bases and the J gene lost 8 bases, with 19 bases spanning the gap. The CDR3 covers 15 residues. CDR1 is SGHRS and CDR2 is YFSETQ in the germline V gene. CDR3 nucleotide sequence: TGCGCCAGCAGCGGGGATACGGGAAGTGACTATGAGCAGTTCTTC. This translates into CASSGDTGSDYEQFF.

This clone was observed a single time. J is TRBJ2-1 and V is TRBV6-6; no clear D gene. CDR1 is MNHNY, CDR2 SVGAGI, per germline (reference sequence). With 4 bases removed from V and 10 bases from J, the gap between germline ends came to 17 bases. The CDR3 covers 14 residues. CDR3 amino acids: CASSFPVQLGEQFF. The CDR3 DNA sequence: TGTGCCAGCAGTTTCCCCGTCCAGCTAGGCGAGCAGTTCTTC.

V usage is TRBV4-1 and J usage is TRBJ2-3; tentatively, D is TRBD2 (7 bases). Germline V lookup: CDR1 MGHRA, CDR2 YSYEKL. The CDR3 contains 18 residues. V lost 0 bases and J lost 4, with 20 bases in between. CDR3 sequence (DNA): TGCGCCAGCAGCCAAGATCATCAGGACGGGGGGCTGGCAGATACGCAGTATTTT. It encodes CASSQDHQDGGLADTQYF.

The chain links TRBV23-1 to TRBJ2-5; 13 bases map to TRBD2. TRBV23-1 is labeled an ORF, and its function is uncertain. With V trimmed by 4 bases and J by 0 bases, 11 bases remained unmatched. The CDR3 is made up of 19 amino acids. The CDR3, as DNA: TGCGCCAGCAGTCCCCCCCCGGGACTAGCGGGGCCCGACCAAGAGACCCAGTACTTC. Its protein is CASSPPPGLAGPDQETQYF.

Only one count was recorded for this clone. The rearrangement links TRBV9 to TRBJ2-2, with D perhaps matching TRBD1 or TRBD2 (5 bases each). The CDR3 length is 14 residues. Germline V gene lookup returns CDR1 SGDLS and CDR2 YYNGEE. V was shortened by 3 bases and J by 7 bases, with 13 bases between the two germline ends. CDR3 DNA sequence: TGTGCCAGCAGCGCGAGGGGTATCGGCGGGGAGCTGTTTTTT. This gives the protein CASSARGIGGELFF.

The chain is built from TRBV6-5 and TRBJ2-1, with 7 bases matching TRBD1. Germline CDR1 is MNHEY and CDR2 is SVGAGI. J was trimmed by 5 bases and V by 2 bases; bases with no gene match: 0. This CDR3 has 13 residues. CDR3 bases: TGTGCCAGCAGTTACACAGGGGACAATGAGCAGTTCTTC. Its translation is CASSYTGDNEQFF.

CDR3 coding DNA: TGTGCCAGCAGCTCGACAGGTTCCTACAATGAGCAGTTCTTC. This encodes CASSSTGSYNEQFF. This rearrangement joins TRBV6-5 to TRBJ2-1, with D possibly TRBD1 on 6 matching bases. The CDR3 is made up of 14 amino acids. V shed 6 bases and J shed 1 base, with 10 bases lying between them. Germline CDR1 and CDR2: MNHEY and SVGAGI.

On this clone itself: Other nucleotide sequences from this sample produce the same CDR3. This chain uses TRBV5-1 with TRBJ1-1; possible D gene TRBD1, 5 bases. Trimming cost V 0 bases and J 1 base, with 10 bases left between them. The length of the CDR3 is 15 residues. The V gene's germline CDR1 is SGHRS and CDR2 YFSETQ. CDR3 nucleotides: TGCGCCAGCAGCTTGGTCGGGGGAGCGAACACTGAAGCTTTCTTT. Translation gives CASSLVGGANTEAFF.

The genes are TRBV11-1 and TRBJ2-5, with D maybe TRBD2 (5 bases). Germline V lookup: CDR1 SGHAT, CDR2 FQDESV (reference sequence). This CDR3 region has 15 residues. V was trimmed by 7 bases and J by 4 bases, leaving 19 bases between them. CDR3 region: CASTLGLMPPETQYF. The CDR3 coding sequence is TGTGCCAGCACACTAGGCCTCATGCCCCCAGAGACCCAGTACTTC. The full variable domain, its missing parts supplied by reference TRBV11-1 and TRBJ2-5, is EAEVAQSPRYKITEKSQAVAFWCDPISGHATLYWYRQILGQGPELLVQFQDESVVDDSQLPKDRFSAERLKGVDSTLKIQPAELGDSAMYLCASTLGLMPPETQYFGPGTRLLVL.

V and J are TRBV5-8 and TRBJ1-2, with 8 nucleotides matching TRBD1. V trimming: 3 bases; J trimming: 4 bases; junction bases outside the gene matches: 8. Germline V gene data show CDR1 as SGHTS and CDR2 as YDEGEE. The CDR3 spans 15 residues. This chain's CDR3 is CASSSRTGRLYGYTF. In DNA, the CDR3 is TGTGCCAGCAGCTCCCGGACAGGGCGACTCTATGGCTACACCTTC.

Points on this clone: One junction end does not reproduce the germline sequence, and a read error may be involved. CDR3: CVSSQEGARNSPLHF. The CDR3 DNA follows: TGCGTCAGCAGCCAAGAAGGGGCGCGCAATTCACCCCTCCACTTT. The rearrangement uses TRBV4-3 and TRBJ1-6; D perhaps matches TRBD1 (5 bases). CDR1 is LGHNA, CDR2 YSLEER, per germline. There are 15 residues in the CDR3.

This clone was seen a handful of times. The J gene is TRBJ2-3, the V gene TRBV19; D perhaps matches TRBD2 (6 bases). From germline, CDR1 is LNHDA and CDR2 SQIVND (reference sequence). This CDR3 is built from 15 residues. V was cut by 9 bases and J by 10 bases, with 26 bases left in between. CDR3 DNA: TGTGCCAGCCACCTGGGGGGAGCACGAGGCATGGCGCAGTATTTT. Translated, it gives CASHLGGARGMAQYF.

The gene calls are TRBV28 and TRBJ2-5; tentatively, D is TRBD2 (5 bases). The DNA end is more similar to TRBJ2-7, so the J call may be wrong. The CDR3 has 12 amino acids. In germline, CDR1 is MDHEN, CDR2 SYDVKM. CDR3 nucleotides: TGTGCCAGCAGTTTGGGAGACTACGAGCAGTACTTC. Its translation: CASSLGDYEQYF.

The J gene is TRBJ1-1, the V gene TRBV6-6; 9 bases agree with TRBD1. The germline gives CDR1 MNHNY, CDR2 SVGAGI (reference sequence). J gave up 5 bases and V 6 bases, and 7 bases lay outside the gene matches. The CDR3 is 14 residues long. CDR3 amino acids: CASREGQGPTEAFF. The CDR3 DNA reads as TGTGCCAGCAGGGAGGGACAGGGCCCTACTGAAGCTTTCTTT.

This clone came up once. The chain carries TRBV6-1 and TRBJ2-3; TRBD1 matches at 10 bases. The V gene end was trimmed by 6 bases and the J gene end by 4 bases; junction bases not matched to a gene: 4. Germline V gene lookup returns CDR1 MNHNS and CDR2 SASEGT. The CDR3 runs 14 residues. CDR3 DNA sequence: TGTGCCAGCAGACGGGACAGGGGCCCAGATACGCAGTATTTT. Protein product: CASRRDRGPDTQYF.

This sequence joins TRBV7-9 and TRBJ1-6; 9 positions agree with TRBD1. Germline CDR1 SEHNR, CDR2 FQNEAQ (reference sequence). This CDR3 is 15 amino acids long. V shed 4 bases and J 9 bases; nucleotides not matched to a gene: 7. Here the CDR3 reads CASSSGQGAGSPLHF. In DNA, the CDR3 is TGTGCCAGCAGCTCGGGACAGGGAGCTGGTTCACCCCTCCACTTT. Full variable domain (rest looked up from reference TRBV7-9 and TRBJ1-6): DTGVSQNPRHKITKRGQNVTFRCDPISEHNRLYWYRQTLGQGPEFLTYFQNEAQLEKSRLLSDRFSAERPKGSFSTLEIQRTEQGDSAMYLCASSSGQGAGSPLHFGNGTRLTVT.

V and J are TRBV11-1 and TRBJ2-1; 11 bases map to TRBD1. After removal of 8 bases from V and 7 bases from J, the junction contained 7 bases not matched to a gene. CDR1 and CDR2 from the germline V gene are SGHAT and FQDESV (reference sequence). The length of the CDR3 is 14 residues. The CDR3 spells CASRGQGAGNEQFF. CDR3 DNA sequence: TGTGCCAGCCGCGGACAGGGGGCTGGTAATGAGCAGTTCTTC.

CDR3 in amino acids: CASSSRTGGATDTQYF. CDR3 sequence (DNA): TGTGCCAGCAGCTCCCGGACAGGGGGCGCGACAGATACGCAGTATTTT. The V call is TRBV5-5, the J call TRBJ2-3, with 11 bases fitting TRBD1. The CDR3 is made up of 16 amino acids. CDR1 is SGHKS, CDR2 YYEKEE, per germline (reference sequence). The V and J ends lost 3 bases and 3 bases, in that order; junction bases with no gene match: 6.

In its sample, this clone was seen once. The V call is TRBV2, the J call TRBJ2-1; 9 bases align to TRBD1. The CDR3 covers 14 residues. V lost 6 bases to trimming and J lost 5 bases; unmatched junction nucleotides: 5. Germline CDR1 is SNHLY and CDR2 is FYNNEI. CDR3 in amino acids: CASSRDRADNEQFF. For the CDR3, the DNA is TGTGCCAGCAGCCGGGACAGGGCCGACAATGAGCAGTTCTTC.

The chain recombines TRBV9 with TRBJ2-3; TRBD1 might be the D (6 bases). Germline CDR1 reads SGDLS; CDR2 reads YYNGEE. V shed 0 bases and J shed 9 bases, with 14 bases lying between them. The CDR3 has 14 amino acids. This CDR3 is CASSVEQGDVTQYF. Here the CDR3 DNA reads TGTGCCAGCAGCGTAGAACAGGGAGATGTAACGCAGTATTTT.

The gene calls are TRBV21-1 and TRBJ2-5; TRBD1, as called in the table, went unchecked against the DNA. TRBV21-1 is a known pseudogene. This CDR3 contains 15 residues. DNA for the CDR3: TGTGCCAGCAGCAATAGATCTGGACAGGGGGAGACCCAGTACTTC. Protein sequence: CASSNRSGQGETQYF.

This clone was detected ten times or more. The V and J genes are TRBV28 and TRBJ1-2; D is ambiguous. Germline CDR1 and CDR2: MDHEN and SYDVKM. This CDR3 has 11 residues. Trimming took 3 bases from V and 2 from J, leaving 1 base between them. The CDR3 DNA reads as TGTGCCAGCAGTTTGAACTATGGCTACACCTTC. Its protein is CASSLNYGYTF.

This sequence joins TRBV2 and TRBJ1-5; D is undetermined. The CDR3 runs to 11 residues. Germline lookup yields CDR1 SNHLY and CDR2 FYNNEI. Trimming removed 9 bases at V and 7 bases at J, with 10 bases between. As DNA, the CDR3 is TGTGCCAGTGGAGAAAGACAGCCCCAGCATTTT. Protein sequence: CASGERQPQHF.

In DNA form, the CDR3 reads TGTGCCAGCTCACCACTACCCGTGGGACAGGGGTCCCAAGAGACCCAGTACTTC. Translated: CASSPLPVGQGSQETQYF. The chain links TRBV18 to TRBJ2-5, with TRBD1 matching over 10 bases. Germline CDR1 is KGHSH and CDR2 is LQKENI. The CDR3 covers 18 residues. V lost 1 base, J lost 1 base, and 9 bases stayed unmatched. Supplemented by reference TRBV18 and TRBJ2-5, the full variable domain reads NAGVMQNPRHLVRRRGQEARLRCSPMKGHSHVYWYRQLPEEGLKFMVYLQKENIIDESGMPKERFSAEFPKEGPSILRIQQVVRGDSAAYFCASSPLPVGQGSQETQYFGPGTRLLVL.

The gene calls are TRBV7-2 and TRBJ2-3, with D unclear. Deletions cut 8 bases from V and 0 bases from J, with 9 bases between. Germline assignment: CDR1 SGHTA and CDR2 FQGNSA. This CDR3 has 13 amino acids. CDR3 amino acids: CASLRSSTDTQYF. The CDR3 DNA reads TGTGCCAGCTTGCGCTCTAGCACAGATACGCAGTATTTT.

The V and J genes are TRBV19 and TRBJ2-2, with 11 bases identical to TRBD1. Germline CDR1 reads LNHDA; CDR2 reads SQIVND (reference sequence). Trimming cost V 6 bases and J 7 bases; bases outside gene matches: 10. The CDR3 has 16 amino acids. The CDR3 spells CASSFRTGGASGELFF. CDR3 nucleotides: TGTGCCAGTAGCTTTCGGACAGGGGGCGCGAGCGGGGAGCTGTTTTTT.

The chain combines TRBV9 with TRBJ2-2, with 10 bases aligning to TRBD1. Germline CDR1 is SGDLS and CDR2 is YYNGEE. Trimming removed 2 bases from V and 6 bases from J; junction bases left unmatched: 7. The length of the CDR3 is 16 residues. The DNA for the CDR3 is TGTGCCAGCAGCGTGGACCGGGACAGGGGAGCCGGGGAGCTGTTTTTT. It specifies CASSVDRDRGAGELFF.

The rearrangement joins TRBV6-5 to TRBJ2-7; 7 bases match TRBD2. The V segment lost 0 bases and the J segment 3 bases; nucleotides outside the gene matches: 5. The germline CDR1 and CDR2 sequences are MNHEY and SVGAGI. CDR3 length: 15 amino acids. CDR3 loop: CASSYSLGGVYEQYF. CDR3 DNA sequence: TGTGCCAGCAGTTACTCGCTGGGGGGGGTCTACGAGCAGTACTTC.

J is TRBJ1-2 and V is TRBV28, with a weak D call TRBD1 (6 bases). Germline V CDR1 and CDR2: MDHEN, SYDVKM. The CDR3 spans 16 residues. Trimming shortened V by 5 bases and J by 0 bases, and 16 bases separated the two germline ends. CDR3 DNA: TGTGCCAGCAGTCCCGGGGGGGCAACTTCTAACTATGGCTACACCTTC. Its protein product is CASSPGGATSNYGYTF.

The rearrangement links TRBV5-8 to TRBJ2-3; TRBD1 matches at 7 bases. Unmatched junction bases numbered 11, after V lost 9 bases and J lost 1 base. CDR3 length: 15 residues. Germline CDR1 is SGHTS and CDR2 is YDEGEE. The CDR3 protein is CATRHQGQGTDTQYF. The CDR3, as DNA: TGTGCCACCCGGCACCAAGGACAGGGCACAGATACGCAGTATTTT.